The 2 T cell receptor beta chains below were found in one sample sequenced in a study of shared clonotypes between healthy human individuals. Naive-designated CD8 cells lacked CD45RO, were positively enriched for CCR7, and omitted terminally differentiated effector memory CD45RA+ cells. TCRdb keeps only in-frame clones here, not all; method: immunoSEQ multiplex PCR. This sample has around 2,000,000 clones, with over 85% found just once. Sample: naive CD8+ T cells sorted from blood. These receptors came from a man aged 18 to 35 in good health.

The V call is TRBV9, the J call TRBJ2-3; 7 bases are shared with TRBD2. The CDR3 spans 17 residues. CDR1 SGDLS and CDR2 YYNGEE come from the germline V gene. J gave up 1 base and V 2 bases, and 10 bases lay outside the gene matches. The CDR3 loop is CASSVPGGLEGTDTQYF. In DNA, the CDR3 is TGTGCCAGCAGCGTCCCGGGGGGACTGGAGGGCACAGATACGCAGTATTTT.

The V and J genes are TRBV6-5 and TRBJ2-7; 7 bases match TRBD2. CDR3 length: 12 amino acids. Looked up from germline, CDR1 is MNHEY and CDR2 is SVGAGI. The V segment lost 6 bases and the J segment 9 bases; nucleotides outside the gene matches: 8. CDR3 loop: CASSPPGEGQYF. In DNA, the CDR3 is TGTGCCAGCAGCCCCCCGGGGGAGGGGCAGTACTTC.